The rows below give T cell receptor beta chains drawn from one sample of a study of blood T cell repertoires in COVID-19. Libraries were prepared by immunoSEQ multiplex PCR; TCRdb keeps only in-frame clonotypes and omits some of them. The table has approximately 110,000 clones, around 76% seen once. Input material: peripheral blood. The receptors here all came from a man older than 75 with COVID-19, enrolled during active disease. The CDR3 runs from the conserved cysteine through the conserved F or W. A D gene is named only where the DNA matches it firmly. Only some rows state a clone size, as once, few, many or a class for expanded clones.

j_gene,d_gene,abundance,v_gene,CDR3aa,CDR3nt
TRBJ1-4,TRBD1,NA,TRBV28,CASSYLRQGVSNEKLFF,TGTGCCAGCAGTTACTTGCGACAGGGGGTCTCTAATGAAAAACTGTTTTTT
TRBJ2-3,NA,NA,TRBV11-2,CASSLAGQTTDTQYF,TGTGCCAGCAGCTTAGCAGGACAGACCACAGATACGCAGTATTTT
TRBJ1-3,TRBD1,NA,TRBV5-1,CASRQQGAADTIYF,TGCGCCAGCAGACAACAGGGGGCCGCAGACACCATATATTTT
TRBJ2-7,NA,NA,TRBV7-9,CASSIPGGIYEQYF,TGTGCCAGCAGCATTCCGGGGGGCATCTACGAGCAGTACTTC
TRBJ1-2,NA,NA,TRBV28,CASSSTGTSRGYTF,TGTGCCAGCAGTTCAACCGGGACTTCTCGGGGCTACACCTTC
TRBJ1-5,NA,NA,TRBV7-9,CASSSGGSISNQPQHF,TGTGCCAGCAGCTCCGGAGGAAGCATTAGCAATCAGCCCCAGCATTTT
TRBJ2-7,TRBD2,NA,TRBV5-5,CASSLKPTSGGALSYEQYF,TGTGCCAGCAGCTTGAAACCGACTAGCGGAGGGGCCCTCTCCTACGAGCAGTACTTC
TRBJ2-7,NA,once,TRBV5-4,CASSSGLSYEQYF,TGTGCCAGCAGCTCGGGACTCTCCTACGAGCAGTACTTC
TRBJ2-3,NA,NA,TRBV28,CASSLRDSSTDTQYF,TGTGCCAGCAGTTTACGGGACTCAAGCACAGATACGCAGTATTTT
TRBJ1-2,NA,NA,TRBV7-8,CASSLEAGYYGYTF,TGTGCCAGCAGCTTAGAGGCAGGGTACTATGGCTACACCTTC
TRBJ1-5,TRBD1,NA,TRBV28,CASSIPGTGVGQPQHF,TGTGCCAGCAGTATCCCCGGGACAGGGGTAGGGCAGCCCCAGCATTTT
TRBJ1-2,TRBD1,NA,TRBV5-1,CASSLETGGGGYTF,TGCGCCAGCAGCTTGGAAACAGGGGGCGGAGGCTACACCTTC
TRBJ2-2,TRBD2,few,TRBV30,CAWRGLAGCTGELFF,TGTGCCTGGAGGGGACTAGCGGGATGTACCGGGGAGCTGTTTTTT
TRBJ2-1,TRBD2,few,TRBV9,CASSLTSGSSYNEQFF,TGTGCCAGCAGCCTGACTAGCGGGAGCTCCTACAATGAGCAGTTCTTC
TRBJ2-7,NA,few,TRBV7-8,CASSSGTETYEQYF,TGTGCCAGCAGCTCCGGGACTGAGACCTACGAGCAGTACTTC
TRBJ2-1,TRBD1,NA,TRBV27,CASSEQGTYNEQFF,TGTGCCAGCAGTGAACAGGGGACCTACAATGAGCAGTTCTTC
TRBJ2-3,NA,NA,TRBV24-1,CATSPHGSTDTQYF,TGTGCCACCAGCCCGCACGGGAGCACAGATACGCAGTATTTT
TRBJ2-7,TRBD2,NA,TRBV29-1,CSVGLGGSGRAYEQYF,TGCAGCGTTGGATTGGGTGGGAGCGGGAGGGCCTACGAGCAGTACTTC
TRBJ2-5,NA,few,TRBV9,CASSPSGSQETQYF,TGTGCCAGCAGCCCCTCGGGATCCCAAGAGACCCAGTACTTC
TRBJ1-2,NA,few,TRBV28,CASSFGLREGYTF,TGTGCCAGCAGTTTCGGACTTAGAGAGGGCTACACCTTC
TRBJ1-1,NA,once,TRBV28,CASSLFGNTEAFF,TGTGCCAGCAGTTTATTCGGGAACACTGAAGCTTTCTTT
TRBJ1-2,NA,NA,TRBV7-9,CASSYNSGQYGANYGYTF,TGTGCCAGCAGCTATAACTCAGGACAGTACGGGGCTAACTATGGCTACACCTTC
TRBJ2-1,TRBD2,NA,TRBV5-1,CASGKAGGGYNEQFF,TGCGCCAGCGGAAAAGCGGGAGGGGGCTACAATGAGCAGTTCTTC
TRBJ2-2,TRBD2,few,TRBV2,CASSRLAGGRSVFF,TGTGCCAGCAGTCGACTAGCGGGAGGTCGTTCGGTGTTTTTT
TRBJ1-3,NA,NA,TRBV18,CASSREGFISGNTIYF,TGTGCCAGCTCGCGGGAAGGGTTCATTTCTGGAAACACCATATATTTT
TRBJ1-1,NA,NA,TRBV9,CASSPLVEGTEAFF,TGTGCCAGCAGCCCCCTAGTAGAGGGCACTGAAGCTTTCTTT
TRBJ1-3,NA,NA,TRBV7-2,CASSLGGVSGNTIYF,TGTGCCAGCAGCTTAGGGGGGGTCTCTGGAAACACCATATATTTT
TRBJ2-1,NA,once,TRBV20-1,CSASPSAHGDEQFF,TGCAGTGCTAGTCCTAGCGCGCATGGAGATGAGCAGTTCTTC
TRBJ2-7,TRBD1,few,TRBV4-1,CASSHPDRGAYEQYF,TGCGCCAGCAGCCATCCCGACAGGGGAGCCTACGAGCAGTACTTC
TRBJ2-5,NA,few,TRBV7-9,CASSLAGSGETQYF,TGTGCCAGCAGCTTAGCAGGATCCGGGGAGACCCAGTACTTC
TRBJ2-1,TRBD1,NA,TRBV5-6,CASSLEGQGFYNEQFF,TGTGCCAGCAGCTTGGAGGGACAGGGCTTTTACAATGAGCAGTTCTTC
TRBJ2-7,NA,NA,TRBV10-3,CAITKGELHEQYF,TGTGCCATCACGAAGGGAGAACTTCACGAGCAGTACTTC
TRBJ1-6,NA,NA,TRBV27,CASSFPSNSPLHF,TGTGCCAGCAGTTTCCCCAGTAATTCACCCCTCCACTTT
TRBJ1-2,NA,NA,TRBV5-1,CASRNGGGVSNYGYTF,TGCGCCAGCAGAAACGGCGGGGGAGTCTCTAACTATGGCTACACCTTC
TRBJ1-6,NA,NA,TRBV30,CAWRRRSSYNSPLHF,TGTGCCTGGAGAAGACGGAGCTCCTATAATTCACCCCTCCACTTT
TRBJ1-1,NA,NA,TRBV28,CASSLNRDEAFF,TGTGCCAGCAGTCTTAACAGGGATGAAGCTTTCTTT
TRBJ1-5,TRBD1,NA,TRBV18,CASLRSGGSNQPQHF,TGTGCCAGCCTACGTTCAGGGGGGAGCAATCAGCCCCAGCATTTT
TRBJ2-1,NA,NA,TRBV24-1,CATSARGRSSSYNEQFF,TGTGCCACCAGTGCTAGGGGAAGATCAAGCTCCTACAATGAGCAGTTCTTC
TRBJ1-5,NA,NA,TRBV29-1,CSVGPGKDQPQHF,TGCAGCGTTGGCCCAGGGAAGGATCAGCCCCAGCATTTT
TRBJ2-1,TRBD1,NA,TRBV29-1,CSVRPGQGVSEQFF,TGCAGCGTTAGACCGGGACAGGGGGTTAGTGAGCAGTTCTTC
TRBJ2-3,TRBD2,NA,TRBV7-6,CASSPRPREQPDTQYF,TGTGCCAGCAGCCCCCGCCCGCGGGAGCAACCAGATACGCAGTATTTT
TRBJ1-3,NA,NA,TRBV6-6,CASSYSGQTNTIYF,TGTGCCAGCAGTTACTCCGGACAGACAAACACCATATATTTT
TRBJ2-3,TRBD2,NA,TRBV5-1,CASSLGLAGGPTDTQYF,TGCGCCAGCAGCTTGGGGCTAGCGGGAGGGCCGACAGATACGCAGTATTTT
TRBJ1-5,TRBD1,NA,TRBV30,CAYDRGGGNQPQHF,TGTGCCTACGACAGGGGTGGGGGCAATCAGCCCCAGCATTTT
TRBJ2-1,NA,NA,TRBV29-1,CSVGLRLDNEQFF,TGCAGCGTTGGGTTGAGGCTCGACAATGAGCAGTTCTTC
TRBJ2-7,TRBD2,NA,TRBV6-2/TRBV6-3,CASSYGGRAYEQYF,TGTGCCAGCAGTTACGGCGGGAGGGCCTACGAGCAGTACTTC
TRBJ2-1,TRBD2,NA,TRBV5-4,CASSWGRTSGRNGEFF,TGTGCCAGCAGTTGGGGTCGGACTAGCGGGAGGAACGGGGAGTTCTTC
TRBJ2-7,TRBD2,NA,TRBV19,CASRINQFGTSVGYEQYF,TGTGCCAGTAGAATTAATCAATTCGGGACTAGCGTGGGCTACGAGCAGTACTTC
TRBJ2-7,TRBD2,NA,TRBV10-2,CASGSGTSGYEQYF,TGCGCCAGCGGATCCGGGACTAGCGGCTACGAGCAGTACTTC
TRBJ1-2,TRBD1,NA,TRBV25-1,CASSPGQGNSAQGYTF,TGTGCCAGCTCCCCGGGACAGGGAAACTCAGCACAGGGCTACACCTTC
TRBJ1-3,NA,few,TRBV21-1,CASSKGGNPFGGVPNTIYF,TGTGCCAGCAGCAAAGGAGGAAACCCGTTTGGGGGGGTTCCAAACACCATATATTTT
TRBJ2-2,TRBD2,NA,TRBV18,CASSSGLAVNTGELFF,TGTGCCAGCTCTTCAGGACTAGCGGTGAACACCGGGGAGCTGTTTTTT
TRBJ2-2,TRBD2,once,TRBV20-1,CSASERENVIGELFF,TGCAGTGCTAGTGAGCGGGAGAATGTGATCGGGGAGCTGTTTTTT
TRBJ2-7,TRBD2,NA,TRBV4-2,CASSQDKASGEQYF,TGTGCCAGCAGCCAAGATAAGGCTAGCGGTGAGCAGTACTTC
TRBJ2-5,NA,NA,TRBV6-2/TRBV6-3,CASSPGVRVETQYF,TGTGCCAGCAGTCCAGGGGTACGGGTAGAGACCCAGTACTTC
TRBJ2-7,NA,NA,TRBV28,CASANLYEQYF,TGTGCCAGCGCTAACCTCTACGAGCAGTACTTC